These 27 T cell receptor beta chains originate from one sample sequenced in a study of blood T cells in healthy people across ages. Alongside a J-beta primer mix, a sample-barcoded 5' primer served in a second PCR lasting about 7 to 11 cycles. TCRdb re-analysed the 5' RACE reads in MiXCR, keeping a single row per CDR3 protein. Of approximately 690,000 distinct CDR3 sequences listed, roughly 50% are singletons. Sequenced input: blood. These receptors were obtained from a man in his fifties or sixties in good health.

V usage is TRBV24-1 and J usage is TRBJ2-5; 9 bases agree with TRBD1. CDR1 and CDR2 (germline): KGHDR, SFDVKD. This CDR3 contains 16 residues. With 4 bases clipped from V and 11 bases from J, the junction kept 16 bases outside the gene matches. CDR3 bases: TGTGCCACCAGTGACCCTGACAGGGGGGGACACAATGAGCAGTACTTC. Translation: CATSDPDRGGHNEQYF.

There are many counts of this clonotype. V is TRBV7-2 and J is TRBJ1-4, with a possible D match to TRBD1 (6 bases). This CDR3 spans 15 amino acids. Germline V gene sequence: CDR1 SGHTA, CDR2 FQGNSA. Between the trimmed V and J ends, which lost 1 base and 6 bases, there was a span of 12 bases. This chain's CDR3 is CASSLDGGPDEKLFF. CDR3 sequence (DNA): TGTGCCAGCAGCTTAGATGGGGGGCCGGATGAAAAACTGTTTTTT.

CDR3 DNA sequence: TGCGCCAGCAGCCAAGACAACCCCCTTGCCGGGGCCATGTACGTCCATTCACCCCTCCACTTT. Translating it yields CASSQDNPLAGAMYVHSPLHF. The V gene is TRBV4-1, the J gene TRBJ1-6; TRBD1 might be the D (5 bases). V was trimmed by 0 bases and J by 8 bases, leaving 29 bases between them. CDR1 and CDR2 from the germline V gene are MGHRA and YSYEKL. This CDR3 is built from 21 residues.

This chain connects TRBV2 to TRBJ2-2, with unresolved D. The CDR3 sequence is 13 residues long. CDR1 and CDR2 from the germline V gene are SNHLY and FYNNEI. The ends were cut back, 1 base at V and 5 bases at J, with 5 bases in the middle. The CDR3 here is CASSEVGTGELFF. CDR3 DNA: TGTGCCAGCAGTGAAGTTGGGACCGGGGAGCTGTTTTTT.

In this sample, this clonotype turned up a few times. The V call is TRBV3-1, the J call TRBJ1-2; TRBD1 aligns across 12 bases. With 0 bases clipped from V and 1 base from J, the junction kept 6 bases outside the gene matches. This CDR3 region has 18 residues. The V gene's germline CDR1 is LGHDT and CDR2 YNNKEL (reference sequence). The CDR3 nucleotides are TGTGCCAGCAGCCAAGACCCTGGGACAGGGGGCGGTAACTATGGCTACACCTTC. This codes for CASSQDPGTGGGNYGYTF.

Ten or more counts support this clonotype. The gene calls are TRBV7-2 and TRBJ1-4; 7 bases are shared with TRBD1. The CDR3 length is 16 residues. The junction had 7 bases not matched to a gene; V was cut back by 4 bases and J by 2 bases. Germline CDR1 is SGHTA and CDR2 is FQGNSA. CDR3: CASSWTGFATNEKLFF. The CDR3, as DNA: TGTGCCAGCAGCTGGACAGGATTTGCGACTAATGAAAAACTGTTTTTT.

V gene TRBV6-1 combines with J gene TRBJ1-4, with D unclear. This CDR3 comprises 14 residues. The germline V gene encodes CDR1 MNHNS and CDR2 SASEGT. Trimming took off 3 bases at V and 8 bases at J, with 13 bases between the two ends. The CDR3 reads CASSDGRWREKLFF. The DNA of the CDR3 is TGTGCCAGCAGTGACGGGCGGTGGAGGGAAAAACTGTTTTTT.

The gene calls are TRBV12-3 or TRBV12-4 and TRBJ2-1; TRBD1 might be the D (5 bases). The CDR3 sequence is 13 residues long. V dropped 5 bases and J dropped 15 bases, with 20 bases sitting between them. The CDR3 DNA sequence: TGTGCCAGCAGTCCTGGGGCCCGCGTAGCTGGGTTCTTC. The encoded protein is CASSPGARVAGFF.

This clonotype was detected only a few times. The chain uses TRBV5-1 and TRBJ2-4; 9 bases match TRBD1. The CDR3 is made up of 15 amino acids. The J segment lost 4 bases and the V segment lost 2 bases, leaving 4 bases of the junction unmatched. CDR1 SGHRS and CDR2 YFSETQ come from the germline V gene. In DNA, the CDR3 is TGCGCCAGCAGCTTTGGGGACAGGGATAAAAACATTCAGTACTTC. Its protein is CASSFGDRDKNIQYF.

The chain links TRBV29-1 to TRBJ2-5; 9 nucleotides line up with TRBD1. In germline, CDR1 is SQVTM, CDR2 ANQGSEA. Trimming at V came to 7 bases and at J to 5 bases, leaving 11 bases not matched to a gene. This CDR3 region has 14 residues. The CDR3 is CSAASTGGWETQYF. CDR3 nucleotide sequence: TGCAGCGCGGCTTCAACAGGGGGCTGGGAGACCCAGTACTTC.

The chain is built from TRBV5-1 and TRBJ1-2; D is unclear. This CDR3 is 13 amino acids long. Trimming took 4 bases from V and 4 from J, leaving 11 bases between them. Per germline, CDR1 SGHRS and CDR2 YFSETQ. The CDR3 reads CASSQDWRYGYTF. In DNA, the CDR3 is TGCGCCAGCAGCCAGGACTGGCGCTATGGCTACACCTTC.

This clonotype was seen just once. The V gene is TRBV10-3, the J gene TRBJ2-6; 8 nucleotides agree with TRBD1. After removal of 10 bases from V and 0 bases from J, the junction contained 8 bases not matched to a gene. Per the germline V gene, CDR1 is ENHRY and CDR2 is SYGVKD. This CDR3 has 16 amino acids. The CDR3 sequence: CATARDRISGANVLTF. The CDR3 DNA reads TGTGCCACCGCCCGGGACAGGATCTCTGGGGCCAACGTCCTGACTTTC.

CDR3 bases: TGTGCCAGCAGTTATCAGGGGGCCCCTCGGGAGACCCAGTACTTC. Its translation is CASSYQGAPRETQYF. J is TRBJ2-5 and V is TRBV2, with TRBD1 identical over 8 bases. V dropped 5 bases and J dropped 5; count of bases not matched to a gene: 10. Germline values: CDR1 SNHLY, CDR2 FYNNEI. The CDR3 is 15 amino acids. The whole variable domain, filled in from reference TRBV2 and TRBJ2-5, reads EPEVTQTPSHQVTQMGQEVILRCVPISNHLYFYWYRQILGQKVEFLVSFYNNEISEKSEIFDDQFSVERPDGSNFTLKIRSTKLEDSAMYFCASSYQGAPRETQYFGPGTRLLVL.

Only a few counts were recorded for this clonotype. The chain combines TRBV3-1 with TRBJ1-1; unclear D gene. The CDR3 totals 14 residues. Trimming left V 4 bases short and J 1 base short, with 10 bases between. Germline CDR1 reads LGHDT; CDR2 reads YNNKEL (reference sequence). The CDR3 region has the DNA TGTGCCAGCAGCCCCCTCGCGGCGAACACTGAAGCTTTCTTT. This encodes CASSPLAANTEAFF. The full variable domain, completed using reference TRBV3-1 and TRBJ1-1, is DTAVSQTPKYLVTQMGNDKSIKCEQNLGHDTMYWYKQDSKKFLKIMFSYNNKELIINETVPNRFSPKSPDKAHLNLHINSLELGDSAVYFCASSPLAANTEAFFGQGTRLTVV.

This chain joins TRBV10-3 and TRBJ2-5, with 7 nucleotides matching TRBD1. Germline values: CDR1 ENHRY, CDR2 SYGVKD. This CDR3 spans 14 amino acids. Trimming cost V 4 bases and J 3 bases; bases outside gene matches: 5. CDR3 amino acids: CAISGGQSKETQYF. In DNA, the CDR3 is TGTGCCATCAGTGGGGGACAGTCTAAAGAGACCCAGTACTTC.

The chain joins TRBV10-3 to TRBJ1-4, with D unclear. V lost 0 bases and J 8 bases, leaving 13 bases between the germline ends. The CDR3 consists of 15 residues. Germline lookup yields CDR1 ENHRY and CDR2 SYGVKD. The CDR3 sequence is CAISESSRGSEKLFF. Written as DNA, the CDR3 is TGTGCCATCAGTGAGTCGTCACGGGGATCCGAAAAACTGTTTTTT.

This rearrangement joins TRBV11-2 to TRBJ2-1; the D is unclear. The last part of the DNA fits TRBJ2-7 better; the J call may be wrong. Germline-derived CDR1 and CDR2 are SGHAT and FQNNGV. This CDR3 has 11 residues. CDR3 in amino acids: CASSSYKEQYF. Here the CDR3 DNA reads TGTGCCAGCAGCTCCTACAAGGAGCAGTACTTC.

Of note for this clonotype: At one end, the junction sequence differs from germline, possibly due to a read error. The chain links TRBV6-5 to TRBJ2-5, with D uncertain. There are 14 residues in the CDR3. Germline CDR1 reads MNHEY; CDR2 reads SVGAGI. The CDR3 DNA sequence: TGTGCCAGCCGTTACTCGAAGGGTCACGAGACCCAGTACTTC. Protein: CASRYSKGHETQYF.

This clonotype has only a few counts. The chain is built from TRBV12-3 or TRBV12-4 and TRBJ2-5, with 12 nucleotides matching TRBD2. V lost 5 bases, J lost 5 bases, and 9 bases stayed unmatched. This CDR3 region has 16 residues. CDR3 in amino acids: CASSPSPSGGAETQYF. Here the CDR3 DNA reads TGTGCCAGCAGTCCGAGTCCTAGCGGGGGGGCGGAGACCCAGTACTTC.

J is TRBJ1-2 and V is TRBV7-2; D unclear. Germline assignment: CDR1 SGHTA and CDR2 FQGNSA. The CDR3 sequence is 14 residues long. Trimming removed 1 base at V and 4 bases at J, with 10 bases between. The CDR3 DNA reads as TGTGCCAGCAGCTTAGAGGATAAAGTCTATGGCTACACCTTC. Its protein product is CASSLEDKVYGYTF.

The chain joins TRBV20-1 to TRBJ2-5, with D perhaps matching TRBD1 or TRBD2 (5 bases each). V lost 2 bases, J lost 1 base, and 11 bases lay in between. The CDR3 is 14 residues long. CDR1 is DFQATT and CDR2 is SNEGSKA in the germline V gene (reference sequence). The CDR3 DNA reads as TGCAGTGCTAGAAGAGGGACGGTCCAAGAGACCCAGTACTTC. Protein product: CSARRGTVQETQYF.

Note on this clonotype: Relative to the germline gene, one junction end is altered; a read error may explain this. This rearrangement joins TRBV12-3 or TRBV12-4 to TRBJ2-5, with D possibly TRBD2 on 6 matching bases. This CDR3 is built from 13 residues. The CDR3 loop is CTSSSWGVKTQYF. The DNA of the CDR3 is TGTACCAGCAGTTCCTGGGGGGTCAAGACCCAGTACTTC.

The chain links TRBV12-3 or TRBV12-4 to TRBJ2-7; 7 nucleotides agree with TRBD2. V lost 5 bases, J lost 4 bases, and 11 bases stayed unmatched. The CDR3 spans 15 residues. CDR3 residues: CASSRSLAVGYEQYF. The CDR3, as DNA: TGTGCCAGCAGTCGCAGTCTAGCGGTGGGGTACGAGCAGTACTTC.

The chain employs TRBV12-3 or TRBV12-4 and TRBJ2-7; 10 nucleotides agree with TRBD2. J gave up 9 bases and V 1 base, and 9 bases lay outside the gene matches. The CDR3 totals 15 residues. The CDR3 DNA reads as TGTGCCAGCAGTTTAGGGATCAGCGGGGGGGAAGCGCAGTACTTC. Encoded protein: CASSLGISGGEAQYF.

V usage is TRBV29-1 and J usage is TRBJ1-2; possibly TRBD1 for D (6 bases). The CDR3 has 13 residues. Germline loops: CDR1 SQVTM, CDR2 ANQGSEA. Trimming took off 4 bases at V and 3 bases at J, with 12 bases between the two ends. The CDR3 DNA reads as TGCAGCGTTGCACAGGGTATGGACTATGGCTACACCTTC. Translating it yields CSVAQGMDYGYTF.

This clonotype came up many times. V usage is TRBV7-2 and J usage is TRBJ2-1; 10 positions agree with TRBD2. Per the germline V gene, CDR1 is SGHTA and CDR2 is FQGNSA. The CDR3 covers 16 residues. V shed 2 bases and J 2 bases; nucleotides not matched to a gene: 3. The CDR3 region has the DNA TGTGCCAGCAGCTTATTAGCGGGGGGCCCCTACAATGAGCAGTTCTTC. Translating it yields CASSLLAGGPYNEQFF.

V usage is TRBV6-5 and J usage is TRBJ2-5; the D call may be TRBD1 or TRBD2 (6 bases each). The CDR3 is 15 residues long. Germline V gene lookup returns CDR1 MNHEY and CDR2 SVGAGI. The V and J ends lost 2 bases and 0 bases respectively, with 10 bases between them. CDR3: CASSYGGPNQETQYF. In DNA, the CDR3 is TGTGCCAGCAGTTACGGGGGGCCGAACCAAGAGACCCAGTACTTC.